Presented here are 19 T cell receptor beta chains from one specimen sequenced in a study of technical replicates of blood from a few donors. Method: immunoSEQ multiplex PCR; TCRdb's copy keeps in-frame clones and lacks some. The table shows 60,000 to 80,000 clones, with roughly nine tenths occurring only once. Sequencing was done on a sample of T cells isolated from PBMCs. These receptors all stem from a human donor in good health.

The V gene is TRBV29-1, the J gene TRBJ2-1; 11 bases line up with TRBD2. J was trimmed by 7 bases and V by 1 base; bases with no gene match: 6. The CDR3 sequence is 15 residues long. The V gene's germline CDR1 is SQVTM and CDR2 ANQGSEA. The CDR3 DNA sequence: TGCAGCGTTGAAGGGATACTAGCGGGAGAGAATGAGCAGTTCTTC. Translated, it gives CSVEGILAGENEQFF.

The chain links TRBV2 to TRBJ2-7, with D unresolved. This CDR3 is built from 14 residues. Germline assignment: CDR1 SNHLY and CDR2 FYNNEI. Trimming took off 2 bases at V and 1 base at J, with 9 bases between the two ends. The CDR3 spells CASSEWAESYEQYF. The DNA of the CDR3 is TGTGCCAGCAGTGAATGGGCCGAATCCTACGAGCAGTACTTC.

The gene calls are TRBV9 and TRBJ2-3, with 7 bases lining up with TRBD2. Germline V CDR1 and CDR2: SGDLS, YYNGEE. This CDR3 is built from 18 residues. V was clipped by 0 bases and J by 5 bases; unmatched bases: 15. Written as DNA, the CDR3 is TGTGCCAGCAGCGTAGGTACCACTCCGGGACTAAGCGGAGATACGCAGTATTTT. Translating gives CASSVGTTPGLSGDTQYF.

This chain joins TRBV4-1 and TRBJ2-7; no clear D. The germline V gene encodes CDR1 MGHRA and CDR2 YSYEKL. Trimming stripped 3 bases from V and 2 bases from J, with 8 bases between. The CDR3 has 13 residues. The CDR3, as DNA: TGCGCCAGCAGCCAGACAAGGACCTACGAGCAGTACTTC. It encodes CASSQTRTYEQYF.

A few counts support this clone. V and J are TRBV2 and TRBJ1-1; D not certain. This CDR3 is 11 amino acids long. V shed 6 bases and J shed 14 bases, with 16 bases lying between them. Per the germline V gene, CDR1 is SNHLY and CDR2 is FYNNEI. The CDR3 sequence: CASRQDRDLFF. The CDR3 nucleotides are TGTGCCAGCAGGCAGGATAGAGATTTGTTCTTT.

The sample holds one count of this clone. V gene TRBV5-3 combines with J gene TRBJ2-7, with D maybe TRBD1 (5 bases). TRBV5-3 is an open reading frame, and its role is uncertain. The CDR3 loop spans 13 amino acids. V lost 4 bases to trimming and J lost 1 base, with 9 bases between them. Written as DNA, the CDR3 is TGTGCCAGAAGCCCGACAGCGTCCTACGAGCAGTACTTC. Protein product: CARSPTASYEQYF.

CDR3 residues: CASSLPSRNNEQFF. In nucleotides, the CDR3 is TGTGCCAGCAGCTTACCTAGTCGGAACAATGAGCAGTTCTTC. The chain is built from TRBV7-8 and TRBJ2-1; no reliable D call. The CDR3 runs 14 residues. V lost 2 bases, J lost 5 bases, and 10 bases lay in between. Germline V gives CDR1 SGHVS, CDR2 FQNEAQ.

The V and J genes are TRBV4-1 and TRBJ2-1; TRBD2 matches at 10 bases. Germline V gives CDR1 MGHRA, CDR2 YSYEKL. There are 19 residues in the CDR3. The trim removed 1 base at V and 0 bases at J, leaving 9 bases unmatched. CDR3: CASSQGGKTSGPSYNEQFF. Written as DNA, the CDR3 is TGCGCCAGCAGCCAAGGGGGGAAGACTAGCGGGCCCTCCTACAATGAGCAGTTCTTC.

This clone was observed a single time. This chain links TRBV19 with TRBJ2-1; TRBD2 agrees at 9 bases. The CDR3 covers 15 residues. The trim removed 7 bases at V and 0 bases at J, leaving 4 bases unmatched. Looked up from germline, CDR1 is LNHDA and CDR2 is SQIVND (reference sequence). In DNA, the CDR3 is TGTGCCAGTAATAGCGGGGGTAGCTCCTACAATGAGCAGTTCTTC. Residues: CASNSGGSSYNEQFF.

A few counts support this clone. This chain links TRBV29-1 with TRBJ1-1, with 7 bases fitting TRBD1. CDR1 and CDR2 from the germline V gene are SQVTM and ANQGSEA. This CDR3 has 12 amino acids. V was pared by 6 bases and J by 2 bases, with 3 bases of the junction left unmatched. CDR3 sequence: CSVRTGNTEAFF. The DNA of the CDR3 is TGCAGCGTCCGGACAGGCAACACTGAAGCTTTCTTT.

CDR3: CASSSFQLGETQYF. The CDR3 region has the DNA TGTGCCAGCAGCTCCTTCCAACTAGGGGAGACCCAGTACTTC. This chain joins TRBV13 and TRBJ2-5; weak D call: TRBD2 (5 bases). Germline V CDR1 and CDR2: PRHDT, FYEKMQ (reference sequence). Trimming removed 4 bases at V and 5 bases at J, with 14 bases between. The CDR3 has 14 amino acids.

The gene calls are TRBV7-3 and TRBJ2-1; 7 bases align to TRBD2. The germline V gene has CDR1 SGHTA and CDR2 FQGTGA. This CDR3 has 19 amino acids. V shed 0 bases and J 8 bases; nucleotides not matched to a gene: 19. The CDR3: CASSLTQGGSGSRWDEQFF. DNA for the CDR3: TGTGCCAGCAGCTTAACCCAGGGAGGGTCCGGGAGTAGGTGGGATGAGCAGTTCTTC.

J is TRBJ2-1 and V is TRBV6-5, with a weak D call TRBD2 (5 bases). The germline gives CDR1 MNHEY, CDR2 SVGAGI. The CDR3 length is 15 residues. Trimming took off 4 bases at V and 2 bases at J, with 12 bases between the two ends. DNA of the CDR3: TGTGCCAGCAGTTTAGGAGGCCTAGCCTACAATGAGCAGTTCTTC. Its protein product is CASSLGGLAYNEQFF.

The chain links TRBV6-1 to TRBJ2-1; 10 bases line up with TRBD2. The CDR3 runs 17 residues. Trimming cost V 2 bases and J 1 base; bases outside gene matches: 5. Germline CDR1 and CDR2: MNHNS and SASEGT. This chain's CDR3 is CASSEIPSGSSYNEQFF. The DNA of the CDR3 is TGTGCCAGCAGTGAAATTCCTAGCGGGAGTTCCTACAATGAGCAGTTCTTC.

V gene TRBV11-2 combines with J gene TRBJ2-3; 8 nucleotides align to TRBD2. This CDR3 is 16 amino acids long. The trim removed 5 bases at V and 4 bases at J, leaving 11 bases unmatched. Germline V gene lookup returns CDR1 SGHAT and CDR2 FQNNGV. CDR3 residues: CASSEGQRELPDTQYF. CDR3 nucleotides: TGTGCCAGCAGCGAGGGGCAGCGGGAGCTGCCAGATACGCAGTATTTT.

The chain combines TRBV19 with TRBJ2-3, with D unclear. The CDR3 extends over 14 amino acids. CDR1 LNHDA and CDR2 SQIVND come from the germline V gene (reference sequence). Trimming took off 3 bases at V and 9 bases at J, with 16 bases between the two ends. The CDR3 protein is CASSISTYGQTQYF. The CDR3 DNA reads TGTGCCAGTAGTATCTCCACCTATGGGCAAACGCAGTATTTT.

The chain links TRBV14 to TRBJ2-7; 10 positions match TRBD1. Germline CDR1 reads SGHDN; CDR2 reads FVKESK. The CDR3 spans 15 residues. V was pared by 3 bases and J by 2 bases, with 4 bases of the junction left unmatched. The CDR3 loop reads CASSHWDRGAYEQYF. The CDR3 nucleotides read TGTGCCAGCAGCCATTGGGACAGGGGTGCCTACGAGCAGTACTTC.

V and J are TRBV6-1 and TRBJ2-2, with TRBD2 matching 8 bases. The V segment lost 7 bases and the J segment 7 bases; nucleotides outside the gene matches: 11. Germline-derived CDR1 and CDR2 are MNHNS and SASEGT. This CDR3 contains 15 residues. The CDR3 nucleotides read TGTGCCAGCAACGTACTAACGGGAGGGGACGGGGAGCTGTTTTTT. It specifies CASNVLTGGDGELFF.

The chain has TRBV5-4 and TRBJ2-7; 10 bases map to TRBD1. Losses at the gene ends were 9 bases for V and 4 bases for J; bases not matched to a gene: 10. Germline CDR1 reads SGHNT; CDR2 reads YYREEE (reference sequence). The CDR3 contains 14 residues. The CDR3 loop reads CATRDRGVVYEQYF. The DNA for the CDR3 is TGTGCCACCCGGGACAGGGGTGTGGTGTACGAGCAGTACTTC.